The TCR beta chain described here comes from a study of radiotherapy plus CTLA-4 blockade in lung cancer. Study background: There were objective responses in approximately 19% of patients, and over 30% had disease control. Study results and caveats: The best prediction of response reportedly came from early blood T cell clone dynamics, with interferon-beta.

Profiled with immunoSEQ multiplex PCR; TCRdb holds only in-frame clones, not every one. The sample lists about 88,000 clones; 55% to 75% were seen once. The table lists this clone with a few counts. Its antigen is undetermined. The sequence was obtained from a human donor with non-small cell lung cancer that progressed on radiotherapy plus ipilimumab. The sequencing here drew on peripheral blood, taken from a patient treated with radiotherapy plus ipilimumab.

CDR3 loop: CSIRGGTEAFF. The CDR3 DNA reads TGCAGCATAAGGGGGGGCACTGAAGCTTTCTTT. The chain joins TRBV29-1 to TRBJ1-1; D might be TRBD1 (6 bases). Germline V CDR1 and CDR2: SQVTM, ANQGSEA. Trimming took off 8 bases at V and 4 bases at J, with 11 bases between the two ends. The CDR3 is made up of 11 amino acids.